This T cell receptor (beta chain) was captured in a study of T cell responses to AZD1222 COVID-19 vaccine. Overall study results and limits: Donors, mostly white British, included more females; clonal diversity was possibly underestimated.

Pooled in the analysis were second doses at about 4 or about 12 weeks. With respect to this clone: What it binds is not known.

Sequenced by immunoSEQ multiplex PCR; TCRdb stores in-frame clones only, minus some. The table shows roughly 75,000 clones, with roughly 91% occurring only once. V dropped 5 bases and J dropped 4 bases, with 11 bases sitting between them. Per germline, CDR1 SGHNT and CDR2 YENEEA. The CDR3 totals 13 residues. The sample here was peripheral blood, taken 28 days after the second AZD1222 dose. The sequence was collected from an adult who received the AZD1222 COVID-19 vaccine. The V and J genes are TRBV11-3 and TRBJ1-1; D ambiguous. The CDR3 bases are TGTGCCAGCAGCCTGCTAAGCGGCACTGAAGCTTTCTTT. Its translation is CASSLLSGTEAFF.